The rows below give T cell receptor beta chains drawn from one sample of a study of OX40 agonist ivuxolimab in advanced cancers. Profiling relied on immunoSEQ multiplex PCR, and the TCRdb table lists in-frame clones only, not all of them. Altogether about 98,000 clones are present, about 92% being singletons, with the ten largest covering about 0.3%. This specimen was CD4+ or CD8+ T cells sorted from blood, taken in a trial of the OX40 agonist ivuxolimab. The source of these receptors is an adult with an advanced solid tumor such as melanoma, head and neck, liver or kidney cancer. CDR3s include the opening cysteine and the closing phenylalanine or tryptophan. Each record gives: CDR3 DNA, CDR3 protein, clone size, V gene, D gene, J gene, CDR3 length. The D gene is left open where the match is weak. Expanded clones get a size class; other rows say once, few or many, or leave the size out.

cdr3_nt: TGTGCCAGCAGCGTAGCGTCGGGCGCTTACAATGAGCAGTTCTTC; cdr3_aa: CASSVASGAYNEQFF; clone_size: .; v_call: TRBV9; d_call: .; j_call: TRBJ2-1; cdr3_length: 15
cdr3_nt: TGTGCCAGCAGCCCCTGGAGTGCGGGGGGCCGCCTACACCATGAGCAGTTCTTC; cdr3_aa: CASSPWSAGGRLHHEQFF; clone_size: .; v_call: TRBV7-9; d_call: TRBD2; j_call: TRBJ2-1; cdr3_length: 18
cdr3_nt: TGTGCCAGCAGCTCCGGACAGGGCCATAACTATGGCTACACCTTC; cdr3_aa: CASSSGQGHNYGYTF; clone_size: .; v_call: TRBV5-4; d_call: TRBD1; j_call: TRBJ1-2; cdr3_length: 15
cdr3_nt: TGTGCCAGCAGCCGGACTAGCGGGAAGTACAATGAGCAGTTCTTC; cdr3_aa: CASSRTSGKYNEQFF; clone_size: .; v_call: TRBV6-5; d_call: TRBD2; j_call: TRBJ2-1; cdr3_length: 15
cdr3_nt: TGCGCCAGCAGCCGGTCCCCGGGAGGGGCGGGCTACAATGAGCAGTTCTTC; cdr3_aa: CASSRSPGGAGYNEQFF; clone_size: .; v_call: TRBV4-1; d_call: TRBD2; j_call: TRBJ2-1; cdr3_length: 17
cdr3_nt: TGCGCCAGCAGCCAAGAAGGGGCGAACACTGAAGCTTTCTTT; cdr3_aa: CASSQEGANTEAFF; clone_size: .; v_call: TRBV4-3; d_call: .; j_call: TRBJ1-1; cdr3_length: 14
cdr3_nt: TGTGCCAGCAGCGGAACCCTTGGGGAGGTTGACACCGGGGAGCTGTTTTTT; cdr3_aa: CASSGTLGEVDTGELFF; clone_size: .; v_call: TRBV7-8; d_call: .; j_call: TRBJ2-2; cdr3_length: 17
cdr3_nt: TGTGCCAGCAGCTTAGAGACTAGCGGGTTCAATGAGCAGTTCTTC; cdr3_aa: CASSLETSGFNEQFF; clone_size: .; v_call: TRBV7-3; d_call: TRBD2; j_call: TRBJ2-1; cdr3_length: 15
cdr3_nt: TGCGCCAGCAGAGGCCCACAGGGTAGCTCCTATAATTCACCCCTCCACTTT; cdr3_aa: CASRGPQGSSYNSPLHF; clone_size: .; v_call: TRBV4-1; d_call: .; j_call: TRBJ1-6; cdr3_length: 17
cdr3_nt: TGTGCCAGCAGTCCAGGGGGAGGTAATCAGCCCCAGCATTTT; cdr3_aa: CASSPGGGNQPQHF; clone_size: once; v_call: TRBV27; d_call: TRBD1; j_call: TRBJ1-5; cdr3_length: 14
cdr3_nt: TGCAGCGCCTATGCCTGGACAGCCGGCATGAACACTGAAGCTTTCTTT; cdr3_aa: CSAYAWTAGMNTEAFF; clone_size: .; v_call: TRBV29-1; d_call: .; j_call: TRBJ1-1; cdr3_length: 16
cdr3_nt: TGCAGCGTCGAGGCGACGGTGCCTGGCATTCAGTACTTC; cdr3_aa: CSVEATVPGIQYF; clone_size: .; v_call: TRBV29-1; d_call: .; j_call: TRBJ2-4; cdr3_length: 13
cdr3_nt: TGTGCCAGCAGCGCCGGCACAGATACGCAGTATTTT; cdr3_aa: CASSAGTDTQYF; clone_size: .; v_call: TRBV11-3; d_call: .; j_call: TRBJ2-3; cdr3_length: 12
cdr3_nt: TGTGCCAGCAGAATGGGACAGCCCTATAGCAATCAGCCCCAGCATTTT; cdr3_aa: CASRMGQPYSNQPQHF; clone_size: .; v_call: TRBV28; d_call: TRBD1; j_call: TRBJ1-5; cdr3_length: 16
cdr3_nt: TGCGCCAGCAGCTGGGGACTAGCGGGAGCCTCCTACAATGAGCAGTTCTTC; cdr3_aa: CASSWGLAGASYNEQFF; clone_size: .; v_call: TRBV5-1; d_call: TRBD2; j_call: TRBJ2-1; cdr3_length: 17
cdr3_nt: TGTGCCAGCAGCACGGACGGAAGCTACAATGAGCAGTTCTTC; cdr3_aa: CASSTDGSYNEQFF; clone_size: .; v_call: TRBV7-3; d_call: .; j_call: TRBJ2-1; cdr3_length: 14
cdr3_nt: TGTGCCTGGAGCAAGGGACAGATCTACGAGCAGTACTTC; cdr3_aa: CAWSKGQIYEQYF; clone_size: .; v_call: TRBV30; d_call: TRBD1; j_call: TRBJ2-7; cdr3_length: 13
cdr3_nt: TGTGCCACCAGCAGAGTTGGACTAGCGGGACCGCCTACGCAGTATTTT; cdr3_aa: CATSRVGLAGPPTQYF; clone_size: .; v_call: TRBV15; d_call: TRBD2; j_call: TRBJ2-3; cdr3_length: 16
cdr3_nt: TGTGCCAGCAGCGCCGGGACGGTGAACACTGAAGCTTTCTTT; cdr3_aa: CASSAGTVNTEAFF; clone_size: .; v_call: TRBV5-4; d_call: .; j_call: TRBJ1-1; cdr3_length: 14
cdr3_nt: TGTGCCAGCAGTTTACGTCGGGGCGAGACCCAGTACTTC; cdr3_aa: CASSLRRGETQYF; clone_size: .; v_call: TRBV27; d_call: .; j_call: TRBJ2-5; cdr3_length: 13
cdr3_nt: TGTGCCAGCAGCTTTCGGCGGACTAATACCGGGGAGCTGTTTTTT; cdr3_aa: CASSFRRTNTGELFF; clone_size: .; v_call: TRBV7-2; d_call: .; j_call: TRBJ2-2; cdr3_length: 15
cdr3_nt: TGTGCCAGCAGCTTCTACCTTTCCGGAAACACCATATATTTT; cdr3_aa: CASSFYLSGNTIYF; clone_size: .; v_call: TRBV9; d_call: .; j_call: TRBJ1-3; cdr3_length: 14
cdr3_nt: TGCGCCAGCAGCTTGACCGGGGCGAACACCGGGGAGCTGTTTTTT; cdr3_aa: CASSLTGANTGELFF; clone_size: .; v_call: TRBV5-1; d_call: .; j_call: TRBJ2-2; cdr3_length: 15
cdr3_nt: TGTGCCAGCAGCTTACCCCCCTTGGCCTCCCGGCATGAGCAGTTCTTC; cdr3_aa: CASSLPPLASRHEQFF; clone_size: .; v_call: TRBV7-8; d_call: .; j_call: TRBJ2-1; cdr3_length: 16
cdr3_nt: TGTGCCTGGACTATGAACAGGGGAAACACCATATATTTT; cdr3_aa: CAWTMNRGNTIYF; clone_size: once; v_call: TRBV30; d_call: .; j_call: TRBJ1-3; cdr3_length: 13
cdr3_nt: TGTGCCAGCAGCCCGCCGGGAAGAATGAACACTGAAGCTTTCTTT; cdr3_aa: CASSPPGRMNTEAFF; clone_size: .; v_call: TRBV7-2; d_call: .; j_call: TRBJ1-1; cdr3_length: 15
cdr3_nt: TGCGCCAGCAGCTTGGGGGGATACCAAGAGACCCAGTACTTC; cdr3_aa: CASSLGGYQETQYF; clone_size: .; v_call: TRBV5-1; d_call: .; j_call: TRBJ2-5; cdr3_length: 14
cdr3_nt: TGTGCCAGCCGCAGGGGGGTCGAAAAACTGTTTTTT; cdr3_aa: CASRRGVEKLFF; clone_size: .; v_call: TRBV7-3; d_call: TRBD1; j_call: TRBJ1-4; cdr3_length: 12